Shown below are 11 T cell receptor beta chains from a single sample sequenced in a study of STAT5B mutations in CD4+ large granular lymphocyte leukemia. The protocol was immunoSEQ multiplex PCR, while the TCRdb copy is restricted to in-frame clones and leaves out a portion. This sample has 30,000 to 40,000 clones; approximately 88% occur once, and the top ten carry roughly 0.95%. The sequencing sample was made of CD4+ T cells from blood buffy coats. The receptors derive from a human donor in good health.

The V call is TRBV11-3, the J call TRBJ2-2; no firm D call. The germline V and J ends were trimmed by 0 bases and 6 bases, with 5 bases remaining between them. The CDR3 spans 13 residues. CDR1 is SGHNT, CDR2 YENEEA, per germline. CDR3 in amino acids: CASSLDTSGELFF. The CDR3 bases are TGTGCCAGCAGCTTAGATACTTCCGGGGAGCTGTTTTTT.

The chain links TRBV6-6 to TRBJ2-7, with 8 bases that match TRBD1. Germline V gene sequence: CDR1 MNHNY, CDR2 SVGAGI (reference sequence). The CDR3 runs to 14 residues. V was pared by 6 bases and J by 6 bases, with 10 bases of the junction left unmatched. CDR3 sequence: CASSGQGAGSEQYF. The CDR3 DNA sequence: TGTGCCAGCAGCGGTCAGGGGGCTGGGAGCGAGCAGTACTTC.

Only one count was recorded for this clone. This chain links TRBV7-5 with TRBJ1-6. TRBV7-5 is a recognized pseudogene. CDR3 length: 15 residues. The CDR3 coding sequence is TGTGCCAGAAGCTTAAGGGCAGGGAGAGGAGTCACCCCTCACTTT. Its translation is CARSLRAGRGVTPHF.

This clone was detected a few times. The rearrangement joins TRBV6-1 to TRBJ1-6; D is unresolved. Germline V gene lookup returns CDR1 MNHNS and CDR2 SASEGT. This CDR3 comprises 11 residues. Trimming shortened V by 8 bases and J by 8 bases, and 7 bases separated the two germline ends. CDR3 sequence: CASSEDSPLHF. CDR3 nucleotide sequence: TGTGCCAGCTCTGAGGATTCACCCCTCCACTTT.

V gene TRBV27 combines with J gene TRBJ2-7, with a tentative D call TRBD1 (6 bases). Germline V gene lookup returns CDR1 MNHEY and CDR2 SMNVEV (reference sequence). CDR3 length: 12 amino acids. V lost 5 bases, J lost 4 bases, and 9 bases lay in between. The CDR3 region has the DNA TGTGCCAGCAGTCAGACAGGTTACGAGCAGTACTTC. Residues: CASSQTGYEQYF.

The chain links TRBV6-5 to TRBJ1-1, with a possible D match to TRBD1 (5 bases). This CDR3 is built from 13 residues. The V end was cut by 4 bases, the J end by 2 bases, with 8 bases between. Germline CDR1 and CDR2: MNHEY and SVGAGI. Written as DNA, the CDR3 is TGTGCCAGCAGTTCCCAGGGAAACACTGAAGCTTTCTTT. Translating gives CASSSQGNTEAFF.

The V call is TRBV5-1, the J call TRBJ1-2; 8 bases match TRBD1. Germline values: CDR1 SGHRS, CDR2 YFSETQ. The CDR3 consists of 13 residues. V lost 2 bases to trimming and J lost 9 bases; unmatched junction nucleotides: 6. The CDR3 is CASSFAGTGSYTF. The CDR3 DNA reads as TGCGCCAGCAGCTTTGCCGGGACAGGAAGCTACACCTTC.

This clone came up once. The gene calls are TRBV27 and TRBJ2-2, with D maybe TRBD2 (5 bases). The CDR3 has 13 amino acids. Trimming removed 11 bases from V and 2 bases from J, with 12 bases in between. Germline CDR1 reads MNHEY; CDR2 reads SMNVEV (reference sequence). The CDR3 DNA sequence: TGTGCCCCTTCCGGAGGTAACACCGGGGAGCTGTTTTTT. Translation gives CAPSGGNTGELFF.

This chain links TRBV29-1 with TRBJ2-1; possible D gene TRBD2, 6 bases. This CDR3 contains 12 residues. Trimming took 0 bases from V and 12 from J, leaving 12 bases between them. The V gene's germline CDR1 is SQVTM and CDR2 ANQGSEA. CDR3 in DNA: TGCAGCGTTGAAGATGGAGGGTATGGGCAGTTCTTC. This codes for CSVEDGGYGQFF.

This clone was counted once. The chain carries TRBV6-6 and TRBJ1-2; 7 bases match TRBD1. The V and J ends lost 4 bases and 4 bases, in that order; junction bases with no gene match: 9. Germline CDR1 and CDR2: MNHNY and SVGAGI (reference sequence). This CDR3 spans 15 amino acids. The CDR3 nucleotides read TGTGCCAGCAGTTTGGGGCAGGGGGTTGGCTATGGCTACACCTTC. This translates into CASSLGQGVGYGYTF.

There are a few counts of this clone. This CDR3 is CASSPQGAGTQYF. As DNA, the CDR3 is TGTGCCAGCAGCCCACAGGGGGCAGGGACCCAGTACTTC. The chain is built from TRBV5-4 and TRBJ2-5; TRBD1 aligns across 9 bases. Germline V gene sequence: CDR1 SGHNT, CDR2 YYREEE (reference sequence). The V and J ends lost 4 bases and 7 bases, in that order; junction bases with no gene match: 5. The CDR3 covers 13 residues.